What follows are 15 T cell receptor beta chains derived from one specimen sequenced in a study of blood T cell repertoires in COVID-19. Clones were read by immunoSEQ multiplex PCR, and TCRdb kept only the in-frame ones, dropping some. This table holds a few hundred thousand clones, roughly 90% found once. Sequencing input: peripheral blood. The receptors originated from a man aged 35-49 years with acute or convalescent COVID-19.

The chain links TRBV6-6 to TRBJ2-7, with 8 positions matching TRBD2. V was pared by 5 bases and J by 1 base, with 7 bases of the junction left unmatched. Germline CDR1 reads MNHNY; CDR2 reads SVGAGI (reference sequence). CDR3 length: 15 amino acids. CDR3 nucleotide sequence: TGTGCCAGCAGTCCGCGGGCTAGCGGGTCCTACGAGCAGTACTTC. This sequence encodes CASSPRASGSYEQYF.

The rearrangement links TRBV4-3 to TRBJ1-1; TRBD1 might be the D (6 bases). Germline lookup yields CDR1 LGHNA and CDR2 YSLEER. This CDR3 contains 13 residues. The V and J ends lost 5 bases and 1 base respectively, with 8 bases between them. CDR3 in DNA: TGCGCCAGCAGCGTGACAGGGAACACTGAAGCTTTCTTT. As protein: CASSVTGNTEAFF.

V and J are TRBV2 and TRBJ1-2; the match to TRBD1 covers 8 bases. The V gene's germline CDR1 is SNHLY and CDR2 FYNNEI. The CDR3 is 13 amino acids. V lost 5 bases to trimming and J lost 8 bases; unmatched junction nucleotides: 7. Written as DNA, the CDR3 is TGTGCCAGCAGTAGCCGACAGGGGCAAGGCTACACCTTC. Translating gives CASSSRQGQGYTF.

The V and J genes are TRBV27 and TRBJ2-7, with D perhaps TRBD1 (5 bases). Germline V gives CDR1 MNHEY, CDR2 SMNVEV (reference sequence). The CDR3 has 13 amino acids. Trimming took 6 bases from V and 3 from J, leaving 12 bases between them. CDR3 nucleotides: TGTGCCAGCAGCCCACAGGATAACTACGAGCAGTACTTC. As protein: CASSPQDNYEQYF.

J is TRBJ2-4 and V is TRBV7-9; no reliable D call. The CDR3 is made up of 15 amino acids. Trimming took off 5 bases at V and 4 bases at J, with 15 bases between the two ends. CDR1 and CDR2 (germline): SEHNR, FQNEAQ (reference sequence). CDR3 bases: TGTGCCAGCAGCCCGTGGGTCCAAGCGAAAAACATTCAGTACTTC. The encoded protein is CASSPWVQAKNIQYF. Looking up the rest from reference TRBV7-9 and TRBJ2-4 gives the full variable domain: DTGVSQNPRHKITKRGQNVTFRCDPISEHNRLYWYRQTLGQGPEFLTYFQNEAQLEKSRLLSDRFSAERPKGSFSTLEIQRTEQGDSAMYLCASSPWVQAKNIQYFGAGTRLSVL.

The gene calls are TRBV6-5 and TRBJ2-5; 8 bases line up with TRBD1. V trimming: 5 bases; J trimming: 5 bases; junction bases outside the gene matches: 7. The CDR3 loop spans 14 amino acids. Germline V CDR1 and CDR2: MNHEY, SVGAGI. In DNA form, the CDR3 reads TGTGCCAGCAGTAACACAGGGGGAATCGAGACCCAGTACTTC. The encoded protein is CASSNTGGIETQYF.

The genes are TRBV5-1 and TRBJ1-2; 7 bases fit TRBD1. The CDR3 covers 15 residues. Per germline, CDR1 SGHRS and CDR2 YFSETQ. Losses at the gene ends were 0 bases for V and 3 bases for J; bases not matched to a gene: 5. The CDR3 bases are TGCGCCAGCAGCTTGGAGGGGGCGCAACACTATGGCTACACCTTC. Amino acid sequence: CASSLEGAQHYGYTF.

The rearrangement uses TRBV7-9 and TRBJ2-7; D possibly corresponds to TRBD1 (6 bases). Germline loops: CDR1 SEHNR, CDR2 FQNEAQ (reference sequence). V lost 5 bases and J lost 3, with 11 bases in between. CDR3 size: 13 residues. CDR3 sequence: CASSTGQNYEQYF. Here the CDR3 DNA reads TGTGCCAGCAGCACGGGACAAAACTACGAGCAGTACTTC. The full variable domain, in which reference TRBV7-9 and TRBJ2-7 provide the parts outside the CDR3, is DTGVSQNPRHKITKRGQNVTFRCDPISEHNRLYWYRQTLGQGPEFLTYFQNEAQLEKSRLLSDRFSAERPKGSFSTLEIQRTEQGDSAMYLCASSTGQNYEQYFGPGTRLTVT.

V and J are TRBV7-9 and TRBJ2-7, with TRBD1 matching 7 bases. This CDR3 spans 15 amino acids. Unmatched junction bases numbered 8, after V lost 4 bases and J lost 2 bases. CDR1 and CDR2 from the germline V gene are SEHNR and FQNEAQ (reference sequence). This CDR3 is CASSSRDRHPYEQYF. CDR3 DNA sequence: TGTGCCAGCAGCTCCCGGGACAGACACCCCTACGAGCAGTACTTC.

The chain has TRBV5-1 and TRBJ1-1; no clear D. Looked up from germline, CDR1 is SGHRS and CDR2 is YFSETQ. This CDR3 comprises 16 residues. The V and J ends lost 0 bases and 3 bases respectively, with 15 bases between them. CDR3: CASSLGGSLWDTEAFF. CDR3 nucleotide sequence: TGCGCCAGCAGCTTGGGCGGCAGCTTATGGGACACTGAAGCTTTCTTT.

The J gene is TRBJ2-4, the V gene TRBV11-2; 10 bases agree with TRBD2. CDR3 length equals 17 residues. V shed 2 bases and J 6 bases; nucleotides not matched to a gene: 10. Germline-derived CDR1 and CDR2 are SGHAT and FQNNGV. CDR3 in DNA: TGTGCCAGCAGCTTACGGATTAGCGGGAGGTCGAGAAACATTCAGTACTTC. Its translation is CASSLRISGRSRNIQYF.

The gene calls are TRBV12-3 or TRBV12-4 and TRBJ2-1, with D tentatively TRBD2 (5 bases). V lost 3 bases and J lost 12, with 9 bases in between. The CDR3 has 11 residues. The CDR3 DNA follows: TGTGCCAGCAGTTTTTCGGAGGTGCAGTTCTTC. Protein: CASSFSEVQFF.

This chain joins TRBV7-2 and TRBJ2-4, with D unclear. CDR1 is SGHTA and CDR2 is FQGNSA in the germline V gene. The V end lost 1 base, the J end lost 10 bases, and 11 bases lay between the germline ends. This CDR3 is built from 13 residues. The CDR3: CASSLVEAEIQYF. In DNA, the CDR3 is TGTGCCAGCAGCTTAGTAGAGGCGGAAATTCAGTACTTC.

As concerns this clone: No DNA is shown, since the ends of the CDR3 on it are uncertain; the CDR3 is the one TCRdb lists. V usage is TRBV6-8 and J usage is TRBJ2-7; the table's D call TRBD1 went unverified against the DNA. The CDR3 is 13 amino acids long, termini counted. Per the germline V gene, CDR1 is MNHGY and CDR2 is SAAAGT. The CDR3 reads CASILGHTYEQYF.

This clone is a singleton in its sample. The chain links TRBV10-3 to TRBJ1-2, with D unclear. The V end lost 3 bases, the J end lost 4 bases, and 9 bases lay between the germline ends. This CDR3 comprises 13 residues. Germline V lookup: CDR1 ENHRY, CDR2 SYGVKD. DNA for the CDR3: TGTGCCATCAGTGACGAGAGGCTCTATGGCTACACCTTC. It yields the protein CAISDERLYGYTF.